The present T cell receptor beta chain was sequenced within a study of siplizumab effects on memory and regulatory T cells. The study's findings and limits: Whether the proliferating Tregs (from siplizumab cultures) were suppressive was not confirmed. In unstimulated cells, naive T cells appeared more diverse than memory T cells and seemed major alloresponse contributors.

J gave up 1 base and V 2 bases, and 5 bases lay outside the gene matches. CDR1 SGHDT and CDR2 YYEEEE come from the germline V gene. The length of the CDR3 is 15 residues. Per sample, some 10^5 TCR templates were assayed. Libraries were prepared by immunoSEQ multiplex PCR; TCRdb keeps only in-frame clonotypes and omits some of them. The sample has approximately 94,000 clones; approximately 94% are singletons. Turning to this clone: Antigen: not known.

The sequenced sample consisted of non-Treg CD4+ T cells sorted from blood. The origin of this receptor is a human donor in good health. V gene TRBV5-6 combines with J gene TRBJ2-7; 8 positions agree with TRBD2. The CDR3 region is CASSFRAGGSYEQYF. Here the CDR3 DNA reads TGTGCCAGCAGCTTCCGGGCGGGAGGTTCCTACGAGCAGTACTTC.